The 13 T cell receptor beta chains presented below share a single source sample, sequenced in a study of T cell changes during pregnancy in multiple sclerosis. Libraries were prepared by immunoSEQ multiplex PCR; TCRdb keeps only in-frame clonotypes and omits some of them. This table holds some 110,000 clones, 92% found once. Material: peripheral blood, obtained in the third trimester of pregnancy. The origin of the receptors is a female donor with multiple sclerosis, enrolled in a pregnancy study.

The chain couples TRBV19 to TRBJ1-5, with TRBD1 matching 7 bases. From germline, CDR1 is LNHDA and CDR2 SQIVND (reference sequence). V shed 3 bases, J shed 8 bases, and the junction held 10 bases outside the gene matches. CDR3 size: 15 residues. The CDR3 nucleotides are TGTGCCAGTAGTATCGATACAGGGGTCGGGGAGCCCCAGCATTTT. Protein sequence: CASSIDTGVGEPQHF.

This clone was recorded once. The chain employs TRBV10-3 and TRBJ1-5, with D maybe TRBD1 (5 bases). CDR3 length equals 15 residues. V lost 3 bases and J 3 bases, leaving 12 bases between the germline ends. CDR1 is ENHRY and CDR2 is SYGVKD in the germline V gene. For the CDR3, the DNA is TGTGCCATCAGTGACGGAGGGGCGGACAATCAGCCCCAGCATTTT. It specifies CAISDGGADNQPQHF.

The chain carries TRBV27 and TRBJ2-1; 13 bases map to TRBD2. This CDR3 contains 15 residues. CDR1 is MNHEY, CDR2 SMNVEV, per germline (reference sequence). Germline trimming cut 6 bases from V and 4 bases from J; bases unmatched to any gene: 3. The CDR3 sequence is CASRPTSGGYNEQFF. The CDR3 DNA reads TGTGCCAGCAGGCCGACTAGCGGGGGGTACAATGAGCAGTTCTTC.

The chain is built from TRBV29-1 and TRBJ1-1; the D is unclear. The V end lost 5 bases, the J end lost 1 base, and 14 bases lay between the germline ends. Per germline, CDR1 SQVTM and CDR2 ANQGSEA. The length of the CDR3 is 14 residues. CDR3 sequence: CSVRKDAGNTEAFF. The CDR3 DNA follows: TGCAGCGTTCGTAAGGATGCAGGGAACACTGAAGCTTTCTTT.

This clone was seen only once. The genes are TRBV29-1 and TRBJ2-5, with D possibly TRBD1 on 5 matching bases. Germline V lookup: CDR1 SQVTM, CDR2 ANQGSEA. This CDR3 spans 12 amino acids. The V and J ends lost 2 bases and 2 bases respectively, with 6 bases between them. The CDR3 DNA is TGCAGCGTTGAAAAGGGGCAAGAGACCCAGTACTTC. It encodes CSVEKGQETQYF.

The chain uses TRBV30 and TRBJ1-1, with D uncertain. V dropped 0 bases and J dropped 6 bases, with 11 bases sitting between them. CDR1 and CDR2 (germline): GTSNPN, SVGIG (reference sequence). The length of the CDR3 is 13 residues. The CDR3 DNA sequence: TGTGCCTGGAGTGTTATGCGAGGCGCTGAAGCTTTCTTT. As protein: CAWSVMRGAEAFF.

The chain is built from TRBV6-5 and TRBJ1-1, with D tentatively TRBD1 (5 bases). Germline V lookup: CDR1 MNHEY, CDR2 SVGAGI. V was clipped by 5 bases and J by 0 bases, with 10 bases between them. The CDR3 has 14 amino acids. In DNA form, the CDR3 reads TGTGCCAGCAGTACCAGGGTCATGAACACTGAAGCTTTCTTT. This sequence encodes CASSTRVMNTEAFF.

The genes are TRBV5-5 and TRBJ1-3; 7 bases are a match to TRBD1. This CDR3 region has 15 residues. Germline assignment: CDR1 SGHKS and CDR2 YYEKEE (reference sequence). V was clipped by 5 bases and J by 0 bases; unmatched bases: 5. CDR3 in amino acids: CASSRRTGSGNTIYF. The CDR3 region has the DNA TGTGCCAGCAGTAGGAGGACAGGCTCTGGAAACACCATATATTTT.

This CDR3 is CASSWATSGRVNTGELFF. The CDR3 DNA sequence: TGCGCCAGCAGCTGGGCGACTAGCGGGAGAGTGAACACCGGGGAGCTGTTTTTT. The chain carries TRBV5-1 and TRBJ2-2; 12 bases are a match to TRBD2. V shed 3 bases, J shed 1 base, and the junction held 7 bases outside the gene matches. The CDR3 covers 18 residues. Per the germline V gene, CDR1 is SGHRS and CDR2 is YFSETQ.

The chain combines TRBV5-6 with TRBJ2-5; possibly TRBD2 for D (6 bases). The CDR3 totals 14 residues. V gave up 4 bases and J gave up 8 bases, with 18 bases separating them. In germline, CDR1 is SGHDT, CDR2 YYEEEE. The CDR3 protein is CASSHPGRRGTQYF. For the CDR3, the DNA is TGTGCCAGCAGCCATCCGGGACGGAGGGGAACCCAGTACTTC.

The chain carries TRBV27 and TRBJ1-6; D gene unclear. CDR1 is MNHEY and CDR2 is SMNVEV in the germline V gene (reference sequence). The ends were cut back, 4 bases at V and 0 bases at J, with 19 bases in the middle. The length of the CDR3 is 19 residues. The CDR3 protein is CASSSDPQGPSSYNSPLHF. The CDR3 nucleotides are TGTGCCAGCAGTTCAGACCCCCAAGGTCCTAGCTCCTATAATTCACCCCTCCACTTT.

This clone was seen just once. The V call is TRBV6-1, the J call TRBJ1-2; 9 bases are a match to TRBD1. The CDR3 sequence is 15 residues long. Germline-derived CDR1 and CDR2 are MNHNS and SASEGT. V lost 4 bases, J lost 4 bases, and 7 bases stayed unmatched. Here the CDR3 reads CASSGRDREGYGYTF. CDR3 DNA sequence: TGTGCCAGCAGTGGCCGGGACAGGGAGGGCTATGGCTACACCTTC.

The rearrangement joins TRBV6-1 to TRBJ1-5; unclear D gene. Deletions cut 3 bases from V and 9 bases from J, with 12 bases between. This CDR3 is built from 13 residues. Germline V gene sequence: CDR1 MNHNS, CDR2 SASEGT. CDR3 DNA sequence: TGTGCCAGCAGTGATGGCCCGGCAGGGCCCCAGCATTTT. Translated, it gives CASSDGPAGPQHF.